The source of this T cell receptor beta chain is a study of control samples from healthy donors and cancer patients. V was shortened by 2 bases and J by 7 bases, with 9 bases between the two germline ends. The CDR3 loop spans 13 amino acids. Germline V gene data show CDR1 as MNHEY and CDR2 as SVGEGT. Profiling relied on immunoSEQ multiplex PCR, and the TCRdb table lists in-frame clones only, not all of them. The sample comprises about 75,000 clones, 94% of which are singletons, and around 6.5% rests with the top ten. This clone has a single count. The sequencing sample was made of blood. The clonotype originates from a woman aged 40 to 55 in good health. The rearrangement uses TRBV6-2 or TRBV6-3 and TRBJ1-5; perhaps TRBD1 as D (5 bases). CDR3 sequence (DNA): TGTGCCAGCAGTTACCAGGGAAGCCAGCCCCAGCATTTT. This sequence encodes CASSYQGSQPQHF.